These 27 T cell receptor beta chains were all obtained from the same sample, sequenced in a study of blood T cell repertoires in COVID-19. The repertoire was sequenced with immunoSEQ multiplex PCR; TCRdb's copy has only in-frame clones and lacks some. The table has 250,000 to 400,000 clones, about 87% seen once. The sequencing input was peripheral blood. The receptors here all came from a woman in her twenties or thirties with COVID-19, enrolled during active disease.

J is TRBJ1-6 and V is TRBV19; 7 bases fit TRBD1. The CDR3 has 15 residues. CDR1 and CDR2 from the germline V gene are LNHDA and SQIVND (reference sequence). V was pared by 6 bases and J by 6 bases, with 8 bases of the junction left unmatched. CDR3 sequence: CASSGKTGVNSPLHF. The CDR3 DNA reads as TGTGCCAGTAGCGGGAAAACAGGGGTTAATTCACCCCTCCACTTT.

The rearrangement uses TRBV27 and TRBJ1-1; TRBD1 matches 9 bases. Unmatched junction bases numbered 5, after V lost 5 bases and J lost 4 bases. CDR1 is MNHEY and CDR2 is SMNVEV in the germline V gene (reference sequence). The length of the CDR3 is 14 residues. In nucleotides, the CDR3 is TGTGCCAGCAGTGCAGGGACAGGGTTCACTGAAGCTTTCTTT. Amino acid sequence: CASSAGTGFTEAFF.

The V and J genes are TRBV6-1 and TRBJ2-7, with unresolved D. This CDR3 comprises 17 residues. Between the trimmed V and J ends, which lost 3 bases and 2 bases, there was a span of 20 bases. Germline loops: CDR1 MNHNS, CDR2 SASEGT. The CDR3 reads CASSDSPFYSSTYEQYV. The CDR3 DNA reads as TGTGCCAGCAGTGATTCCCCGTTCTACAGCTCTACCTACGAGCAGTACGTC.

CDR3 sequence (DNA): TGCAGCGACGGGGGGGCCGGAGATACGCAGTATTTT. This gives the protein CSDGGAGDTQYF. The chain uses TRBV29-1 and TRBJ2-3, with 8 positions matching TRBD2. Germline V lookup: CDR1 SQVTM, CDR2 ANQGSEA. This CDR3 is built from 12 residues. V was clipped by 7 bases and J by 5 bases; unmatched bases: 5.

This clone was counted between two and nine times. V gene TRBV28 combines with J gene TRBJ1-3, with D perhaps matching TRBD1 (6 bases). Germline assignment: CDR1 MDHEN and CDR2 SYDVKM. Trimming shortened V by 4 bases and J by 8 bases, and 12 bases separated the two germline ends. CDR3 length: 13 residues. The CDR3 DNA sequence: TGTGCCAGCAGTTCACAGGGTAGGGACACCATATATTTT. Translating it yields CASSSQGRDTIYF.

CDR3 sequence (DNA): TGTGCCAGTAGCGCTGCGAACGGAAACACCATATATTTT. Amino acids: CASSAANGNTIYF. The chain couples TRBV19 to TRBJ1-3; D remains ambiguous. This CDR3 region has 13 residues. V lost 6 bases, J lost 4 bases, and 10 bases lay in between. CDR1 and CDR2 from the germline V gene are LNHDA and SQIVND (reference sequence).

The chain uses TRBV10-3 and TRBJ1-2; 7 nucleotides agree with TRBD1. Looked up from germline, CDR1 is ENHRY and CDR2 is SYGVKD. The V and J ends lost 1 base and 6 bases, in that order; junction bases with no gene match: 8. CDR3 length: 15 residues. The chain's CDR3 is CAISEYQTGFDGYTF. The CDR3 DNA follows: TGTGCCATCAGTGAGTACCAGACAGGGTTTGATGGCTACACCTTC.

This sequence joins TRBV16 and TRBJ1-3; no clear D. Germline V gene data show CDR1 as KGHSY and CDR2 as FQNENV. The germline V and J ends were trimmed by 3 bases and 0 bases, with 6 bases remaining between them. The CDR3 consists of 14 residues. CDR3 in DNA: TGTGCCAGCAGCCAGGACTACTCTGGAAACACCATATATTTT. Its translation: CASSQDYSGNTIYF.

The J gene is TRBJ1-1, the V gene TRBV19; unclear D gene. Germline V gene sequence: CDR1 LNHDA, CDR2 SQIVND (reference sequence). V was trimmed by 5 bases and J by 7 bases, leaving 11 bases between them. This CDR3 contains 12 residues. CDR3 loop: CASSGGYVEAFF. The CDR3 DNA reads TGTGCCAGTAGTGGAGGATACGTTGAAGCTTTCTTT.

The chain joins TRBV19 to TRBJ2-7; 8 bases map to TRBD1. V shed 10 bases, J shed 0 bases, and the junction held 11 bases outside the gene matches. Germline assignment: CDR1 LNHDA and CDR2 SQIVND (reference sequence). The CDR3 covers 15 residues. This CDR3 is CATTYGTGASYEQYF. The CDR3, as DNA: TGTGCCACCACTTATGGGACAGGCGCCTCCTACGAGCAGTACTTC.

The gene calls are TRBV4-1 and TRBJ1-4; D unclear. The CDR3 sequence is 13 residues long. CDR1 MGHRA and CDR2 YSYEKL come from the germline V gene. V lost 2 bases and J 8 bases, leaving 9 bases between the germline ends. CDR3 sequence reads: CASSQLLEEKLFF. CDR3 in DNA: TGCGCCAGCAGCCAATTACTGGAGGAAAAACTGTTTTTT.

This chain connects TRBV2 to TRBJ1-6, with 8 positions matching TRBD1. Germline CDR1 is SNHLY and CDR2 is FYNNEI. The CDR3 totals 15 residues. V lost 4 bases, J lost 8 bases, and 7 bases stayed unmatched. CDR3 in amino acids: CASSGDRPKDSPLHF. CDR3 coding DNA: TGTGCCAGCAGTGGGGACAGGCCAAAGGATTCACCCCTCCACTTT.

A single count supports this clone. V and J are TRBV19 and TRBJ1-1; D unresolved. The CDR3 is made up of 12 amino acids. Germline CDR1 and CDR2: LNHDA and SQIVND (reference sequence). Trimming pared 5 bases from V and 6 bases from J, leaving 10 bases between. Here the CDR3 DNA reads TGTGCCAGTAGTCCGGGTCGGCCTGAAGCTTTCTTT. Encoded protein: CASSPGRPEAFF.

This sequence joins TRBV30 and TRBJ1-2, with a tentative D call TRBD1 (6 bases). V lost 3 bases and J lost 4, with 12 bases in between. This CDR3 is built from 13 residues. Germline V gives CDR1 GTSNPN, CDR2 SVGIG (reference sequence). The chain's CDR3 is CAWSRTVSYGYTF. The CDR3 coding sequence is TGTGCCTGGAGCCGGACAGTTTCCTATGGCTACACCTTC.

This chain joins TRBV19 and TRBJ2-2, with 9 bases identical to TRBD1. Germline V lookup: CDR1 LNHDA, CDR2 SQIVND (reference sequence). V lost 3 bases and J lost 4; bases outside the gene matches: 6. The CDR3 has 16 residues. The CDR3 DNA sequence: TGTGCCAGTAGTATCTGGACAGGGGACGTCACCGGGGAGCTGTTTTTT. This translates into CASSIWTGDVTGELFF. The complete variable domain, with remaining parts taken from reference TRBV19 and TRBJ2-2, reads DGGITQSPKYLFRKEGQNVTLSCEQNLNHDAMYWYRQDPGQGLRLIYYSQIVNDFQKGDIAEGYSVSREKKESFPLTVTSAQKNPTAFYLCASSIWTGDVTGELFFGEGSRLTVL.

This sequence joins TRBV7-2 and TRBJ2-2; 7 bases fit TRBD1. V was clipped by 6 bases and J by 5 bases; unmatched bases: 3. The CDR3 extends over 13 amino acids. Germline V lookup: CDR1 SGHTA, CDR2 FQGNSA. The CDR3 loop reads CASRQTGTGELFF. The CDR3 coding sequence is TGTGCCAGCAGGCAGACAGGGACCGGGGAGCTGTTTTTT.

The chain combines TRBV2 with TRBJ1-5; weak D call: TRBD1 (5 bases). V was pared by 5 bases and J by 0 bases, with 17 bases between. The CDR3 covers 17 residues. The germline CDR1 and CDR2 sequences are SNHLY and FYNNEI. The CDR3 sequence is CASSRSSVDSSNQPQHF. The CDR3 bases are TGTGCCAGCAGTCGCAGTAGTGTAGACAGTAGCAATCAGCCCCAGCATTTT.

J is TRBJ2-3 and V is TRBV7-6; weak D call: TRBD2 (5 bases). The CDR3 is made up of 14 amino acids. Germline CDR1 reads SGHVS; CDR2 reads FNYEAQ. V was trimmed by 5 bases and J by 4 bases, leaving 13 bases between them. CDR3 DNA: TGTGCCAGCAGCCCCTGGACTCGCGCAGATACGCAGTATTTT. It is translated as CASSPWTRADTQYF.

The rearrangement joins TRBV2 to TRBJ1-2; TRBD1 aligns across 8 bases. Germline-derived CDR1 and CDR2 are SNHLY and FYNNEI. V was clipped by 5 bases and J by 4 bases; unmatched bases: 6. CDR3 length equals 14 residues. The CDR3 protein is CASSSGTGFYGYTF. In DNA form, the CDR3 reads TGTGCCAGCAGTTCCGGGACAGGATTCTATGGCTACACCTTC. Drawing the rest from reference TRBV2 and TRBJ1-2, the complete variable domain is EPEVTQTPSHQVTQMGQEVILRCVPISNHLYFYWYRQILGQKVEFLVSFYNNEISEKSEIFDDQFSVERPDGSNFTLKIRSTKLEDSAMYFCASSSGTGFYGYTFGSGTRLTVV.

This clone has a handful of counts. The chain has TRBV4-1 and TRBJ1-1, with D perhaps matching TRBD1 (5 bases). CDR3 size: 14 residues. CDR1 MGHRA and CDR2 YSYEKL come from the germline V gene. V lost 4 bases to trimming and J lost 0 bases, with 9 bases between them. The CDR3 loop reads CASSRRALNTEAFF. CDR3 bases: TGCGCCAGCAGCCGCAGGGCGTTGAACACTGAAGCTTTCTTT.

The chain is built from TRBV7-2 and TRBJ1-1, with 10 bases identical to TRBD1. The CDR3 spans 16 residues. Per the germline V gene, CDR1 is SGHTA and CDR2 is FQGNSA. V shed 2 bases and J 1 base; nucleotides not matched to a gene: 4. The CDR3 reads CASSLFWDRGNTEAFF. DNA for the CDR3: TGTGCCAGCAGCTTATTTTGGGACAGGGGGAACACTGAAGCTTTCTTT.

The genes are TRBV10-2 and TRBJ2-7; TRBD1 might be the D (6 bases). Per the germline V gene, CDR1 is WSHSY and CDR2 is SAAADI. The CDR3 has 12 amino acids. Trimming removed 2 bases from V and 10 bases from J, with 12 bases in between. This chain's CDR3 is CASSEITGKQYV. The DNA of the CDR3 is TGCGCCAGCAGTGAGATAACAGGGAAACAGTACGTC.

This chain uses TRBV7-9 with TRBJ1-2, with D tentatively TRBD1 (6 bases). CDR3 length: 13 residues. V lost 1 base and J lost 8, with 11 bases in between. Germline V gives CDR1 SEHNR, CDR2 FQNEAQ (reference sequence). The CDR3 loop reads CASSLGTDGGYTF. CDR3 nucleotide sequence: TGTGCCAGCAGCTTAGGGACAGATGGAGGCTACACCTTC.

The chain employs TRBV25-1 and TRBJ1-6; perhaps TRBD1 as D (6 bases). The CDR3 has 15 amino acids. V was cut by 4 bases and J by 7 bases, with 14 bases left in between. Germline V gene lookup returns CDR1 MGHDK and CDR2 SYGVNS. The CDR3 loop reads CASSGGTTTNSPLHF. As DNA, the CDR3 is TGTGCCAGCAGTGGGGGGACAACAACCAATTCACCCCTCCACTTT.

This clone was seen once. The rearrangement uses TRBV5-1 and TRBJ2-2, with D perhaps TRBD2 (6 bases). The length of the CDR3 is 16 residues. Trimming took 0 bases from V and 1 from J, leaving 10 bases between them. CDR1 SGHRS and CDR2 YFSETQ come from the germline V gene. The CDR3 nucleotides read TGCGCCAGCAGCTTGGTCGCGGGGCAGAACACCGGGGAGCTGTTTTTT. Its protein product is CASSLVAGQNTGELFF.

The chain uses TRBV13 and TRBJ2-7, with TRBD1 matching 7 bases. V lost 5 bases to trimming and J lost 5 bases; unmatched junction nucleotides: 3. This CDR3 comprises 12 residues. Germline V gene sequence: CDR1 PRHDT, CDR2 FYEKMQ (reference sequence). CDR3: CASSHQGDEQYF. DNA of the CDR3: TGTGCCAGCAGCCATCAGGGGGACGAGCAGTACTTC.

The V and J genes are TRBV27 and TRBJ2-2; unclear D gene. Germline-derived CDR1 and CDR2 are MNHEY and SMNVEV (reference sequence). The CDR3 runs to 15 residues. V was shortened by 4 bases and J by 4 bases, with 13 bases between the two germline ends. CDR3 in amino acids: CASSSQVWATGELFF. CDR3 sequence (DNA): TGTGCCAGCAGTTCTCAGGTCTGGGCCACCGGGGAGCTGTTTTTT.